These 29 T cell receptor beta chains share one sample of origin, sequenced in a study of blood T cell repertoires in COVID-19. TCRdb's table, derived via immunoSEQ multiplex PCR, lists solely in-frame clones and lacks some. Here the sample spans over 600,000 clones, more than 80% being singletons. The sequencing input was peripheral blood. These receptors all come from a woman in her late teens or twenties with acute or convalescent COVID-19.

The V gene is TRBV2, the J gene TRBJ1-5; D is possibly TRBD1 (5 bases). The V end was cut by 6 bases, the J end by 4 bases, with 16 bases between. The V gene's germline CDR1 is SNHLY and CDR2 FYNNEI. The CDR3 covers 15 residues. CDR3 nucleotide sequence: TGTGCCAGCAGAAATGAGAGGACAACAAATCAGCCCCAGCATTTT. Its translation: CASRNERTTNQPQHF.

V usage is TRBV19 and J usage is TRBJ1-2; D gene uncertain. Trimming left V 4 bases short and J 7 bases short, with 28 bases between. Germline V gives CDR1 LNHDA, CDR2 SQIVND (reference sequence). This CDR3 region has 18 residues. The CDR3 DNA is TGTGCCAGTAGTAGACCGACAATACCGTCCCCTCACGCGGGTGGCTACACCTTC. Its protein product is CASSRPTIPSPHAGGYTF. Complete variable domain (other parts from reference TRBV19 and TRBJ1-2): DGGITQSPKYLFRKEGQNVTLSCEQNLNHDAMYWYRQDPGQGLRLIYYSQIVNDFQKGDIAEGYSVSREKKESFPLTVTSAQKNPTAFYLCASSRPTIPSPHAGGYTFGSGTRLTVV.

The rearrangement joins TRBV19 to TRBJ1-1; TRBD1 might be the D (6 bases). Germline CDR1 and CDR2: LNHDA and SQIVND (reference sequence). This CDR3 contains 14 residues. V lost 5 bases to trimming and J lost 2 bases, with 12 bases between them. The CDR3 spells CASSLRTANTEAFF. The CDR3 DNA reads as TGTGCCAGTAGTCTCCGGACAGCCAACACTGAAGCTTTCTTT.

The J gene is TRBJ1-3, the V gene TRBV30; 8 bases are shared with TRBD1. The CDR3 is made up of 15 amino acids. Germline V gives CDR1 GTSNPN, CDR2 SVGIG (reference sequence). The ends lost 0 bases at V and 2 bases at J; junction bases unmatched: 3. CDR3 loop: CAWSVPDRAGNTIYF. CDR3 coding DNA: TGTGCCTGGAGTGTACCGGACAGGGCTGGAAACACCATATATTTT.

V and J are TRBV30 and TRBJ2-3; TRBD2 agrees at 9 bases. The CDR3 consists of 17 residues. The germline gives CDR1 GTSNPN, CDR2 SVGIG (reference sequence). V lost 2 bases and J lost 2; bases outside the gene matches: 11. As DNA, the CDR3 is TGTGCCTGGAGTAGCCAGACTAGCGGCGGATTCACAGATACGCAGTATTTT. This gives the protein CAWSSQTSGGFTDTQYF. The variable domain in full, completed from reference TRBV30 and TRBJ2-3, reads SQTIHQWPATLVQPVGSPLSLECTVEGTSNPNLYWYRQAAGRGLQLLFYSVGIGQISSEVPQNLSASRPQDRQFILSSKKLLLSDSGFYLCAWSSQTSGGFTDTQYFGPGTRLTVL.

The V call is TRBV19, the J call TRBJ2-2, with D maybe TRBD2 (5 bases). Germline V gene data show CDR1 as LNHDA and CDR2 as SQIVND (reference sequence). The CDR3 runs 15 residues. V was cut by 3 bases and J by 4 bases, with 12 bases left in between. The chain's CDR3 is CASSIQRGSTGELFF. CDR3 sequence (DNA): TGTGCCAGTAGTATTCAGCGTGGGAGCACCGGGGAGCTGTTTTTT.

As to this clone: Within the sample, other DNA sequences also encode this same CDR3. The chain recombines TRBV29-1 with TRBJ2-2; D gene ambiguous. CDR3 length equals 11 residues. V was shortened by 6 bases and J by 4 bases, with 6 bases between the two germline ends. Germline V lookup: CDR1 SQVTM, CDR2 ANQGSEA. The CDR3 region has the DNA TGCAGCGTCCCGGTCACCGGGGAGCTGTTTTTT. Residues: CSVPVTGELFF.

This clone was detected only once. The genes are TRBV5-6 and TRBJ1-2; 7 bases match TRBD1. The CDR3 is 16 residues long. CDR1 SGHDT and CDR2 YYEEEE come from the germline V gene. V gave up 0 bases and J gave up 7 bases; unmatched junction bases: 12. The chain's CDR3 is CASSLGTGAIDRGYTF. CDR3 coding DNA: TGTGCCAGCAGCTTGGGCACAGGGGCGATAGACCGTGGCTACACCTTC.

The chain uses TRBV24-1 and TRBJ2-1; 11 bases agree with TRBD2. The CDR3 is 19 residues long. Germline V gene data show CDR1 as KGHDR and CDR2 as SFDVKD. V shed 9 bases, J shed 0 bases, and the junction held 15 bases outside the gene matches. The CDR3 is CATGQTGLAGGSSYNEQFF. The CDR3 DNA reads TGTGCCACCGGTCAGACGGGGCTAGCGGGGGGCAGCTCCTACAATGAGCAGTTCTTC.

The V and J genes are TRBV19 and TRBJ1-4, with 9 bases fitting TRBD1. Looked up from germline, CDR1 is LNHDA and CDR2 is SQIVND (reference sequence). The CDR3 covers 15 residues. Unmatched junction bases numbered 6, after V lost 5 bases and J lost 5 bases. The CDR3 region is CASSSTGTGNEKLFF. Written as DNA, the CDR3 is TGTGCCAGTAGTTCGACCGGGACAGGGAATGAAAAACTGTTTTTT. The full variable domain, in which reference TRBV19 and TRBJ1-4 provide the parts outside the CDR3, is DGGITQSPKYLFRKEGQNVTLSCEQNLNHDAMYWYRQDPGQGLRLIYYSQIVNDFQKGDIAEGYSVSREKKESFPLTVTSAQKNPTAFYLCASSSTGTGNEKLFFGSGTQLSVL.

This clone was picked up a small number of times. A read error may account for a junction end that differs from germline. The CDR3 loop is CASSENRAGHTIYF. CDR3 nucleotide sequence: TGTGCCAGCAGCGAAAACAGGGCTGGACACACCATATATTTT. The chain is built from TRBV28 and TRBJ1-3; tentatively, D is TRBD1 (6 bases). Germline V gene sequence: CDR1 MDHEN, CDR2 SYDVKM. The CDR3 runs to 14 residues. Combining the CDR3 with reference TRBV28 and TRBJ1-3 gives the whole variable domain DVKVTQSSRYLVKRTGEKVFLECVQDMDHENMFWYRQDPGLGLRLIYFSYDVKMKEKGDIPEGYSVSREKKERFSLILESASTNQTSMYLCASSENRAGHTIYFGEGSWLTVV.

This clone has just one count. The CDR3 is CASSLEVAGESGELFF. DNA of the CDR3: TGCGCCAGCAGCTTGGAAGTAGCGGGGGAATCCGGGGAGCTGTTTTTT. This sequence joins TRBV5-1 and TRBJ2-2, with TRBD2 matching over 9 bases. The V gene's germline CDR1 is SGHRS and CDR2 YFSETQ. This CDR3 is built from 16 residues. V trimming: 0 bases; J trimming: 6 bases; junction bases outside the gene matches: 6.

The CDR3 loop reads CASSIARQTEHEKLFF. CDR3 DNA sequence: TGTGCCAGTAGTATAGCACGACAGACGGAACATGAAAAACTGTTTTTT. The chain is built from TRBV19 and TRBJ1-4; the D gene is possibly TRBD1 (5 bases). The CDR3 runs to 16 residues. V was shortened by 1 base and J by 6 bases, with 15 bases between the two germline ends. Looked up from germline, CDR1 is LNHDA and CDR2 is SQIVND (reference sequence).

Remarks on this clone: With a much larger clone just one base away, this may be a read error. The genes are TRBV11-2 and TRBJ1-2, with a tentative D call TRBD1 (6 bases). The CDR3 extends over 13 amino acids. The germline gives CDR1 SGHAT, CDR2 FQNNGV. V lost 4 bases, J lost 1 base, and 7 bases lay in between. Here the CDR3 reads CASSSDSNYGYTF. CDR3 DNA sequence: TGTGCCAGCAGCTCGGACAGTAACTATGGCTACACCTTC.

The genes are TRBV6-1 and TRBJ2-1, with 9 nucleotides matching TRBD1. Germline V gene data show CDR1 as MNHNS and CDR2 as SASEGT. CDR3 length: 15 amino acids. With 1 base clipped from V and 2 bases from J, the junction kept 0 bases outside the gene matches. CDR3 sequence reads: CASSEGQGAYNEQFF. The CDR3 DNA follows: TGTGCCAGCAGTGAAGGACAGGGGGCCTACAATGAGCAGTTCTTC.

The J gene is TRBJ2-1, the V gene TRBV10-3; TRBD2 aligns across 7 bases. The CDR3 runs 16 residues. J was trimmed by 5 bases and V by 0 bases; bases with no gene match: 7. CDR1 is ENHRY, CDR2 SYGVKD, per germline. The CDR3 spells CAISESGGDRDNEQFF. DNA for the CDR3: TGTGCCATCAGTGAGTCGGGGGGGGATAGGGACAATGAGCAGTTCTTC.

The chain combines TRBV19 with TRBJ2-2; D is ambiguous. Germline CDR1 LNHDA, CDR2 SQIVND (reference sequence). V was cut by 5 bases and J by 8 bases, with 15 bases left in between. The CDR3 is made up of 14 amino acids. The CDR3 bases are TGTGCCAGTAGTCCCGGGTCGGTTCGGGGGGAGCTGTTTTTT. Protein product: CASSPGSVRGELFF.

This clone occurred once. The chain recombines TRBV2 with TRBJ1-5; tentative D call: TRBD1 (5 bases). V was clipped by 5 bases and J by 2 bases, with 13 bases between them. CDR1 SNHLY and CDR2 FYNNEI come from the germline V gene. There are 15 residues in the CDR3. Here the CDR3 reads CASSLQAQGNQPQHF. The CDR3 DNA follows: TGTGCCAGCAGTCTACAGGCACAGGGCAATCAGCCCCAGCATTTT.

The chain is built from TRBV7-6 and TRBJ2-1; maybe TRBD2 (6 bases). The CDR3 loop spans 16 amino acids. The V and J ends lost 6 bases and 7 bases respectively, with 22 bases between them. The germline gives CDR1 SGHVS, CDR2 FNYEAQ. The CDR3 loop reads CASSQGWRGPRNEQFF. The CDR3 DNA reads as TGTGCCAGCAGTCAGGGTTGGCGGGGACCTCGAAATGAGCAGTTCTTC.

The chain combines TRBV12-3 or TRBV12-4 with TRBJ1-5, with D tentatively TRBD1 (6 bases). The CDR3 covers 13 residues. The ends were cut back, 5 bases at V and 6 bases at J, with 11 bases in the middle. The CDR3 sequence is CASSNTGIQPQHF. In DNA form, the CDR3 reads TGTGCCAGCAGTAACACAGGGATTCAGCCCCAGCATTTT.

The V and J genes are TRBV2 and TRBJ2-7; 7 bases fit TRBD1. Germline loops: CDR1 SNHLY, CDR2 FYNNEI. This CDR3 has 12 residues. The V and J ends lost 11 bases and 2 bases, in that order; junction bases with no gene match: 6. CDR3 DNA: TGTGCCTCCCAGGGACAGACCTACGAGCAGTACTTC. Its protein is CASQGQTYEQYF.

This rearrangement joins TRBV13 to TRBJ2-7; 7 positions match TRBD1. The CDR3 extends over 14 amino acids. The germline CDR1 and CDR2 sequences are PRHDT and FYEKMQ (reference sequence). The trim removed 0 bases at V and 2 bases at J, leaving 1 base unmatched. The CDR3 DNA reads TGTGCCAGCAGCTTAGGGACAGGGACCTACGAGCAGTACTTC. This codes for CASSLGTGTYEQYF.

The rearrangement links TRBV18 to TRBJ1-6; D perhaps matches TRBD1 (5 bases). The CDR3 is 15 residues long. Germline lookup yields CDR1 KGHSH and CDR2 LQKENI. The V gene lost 1 base and the J gene lost 4 bases, with 8 bases spanning the gap. DNA for the CDR3: TGTGCCAGCTCACCACAGAGACAGTATAATTCACCCCTCCACTTT. Its protein is CASSPQRQYNSPLHF.

The J gene is TRBJ2-1, the V gene TRBV29-1, with TRBD1 identical over 11 bases. The ends lost 3 bases at V and 8 bases at J; junction bases unmatched: 9. The CDR3 sequence is 15 residues long. From germline, CDR1 is SQVTM and CDR2 ANQGSEA. The CDR3 sequence: CSVDWTGGWGYEQFF. As DNA, the CDR3 is TGCAGCGTTGATTGGACAGGGGGCTGGGGTTATGAGCAGTTCTTC.

V is TRBV27 and J is TRBJ1-6, with a tentative D call TRBD1 (6 bases). V lost 7 bases and J 7 bases, leaving 11 bases between the germline ends. CDR3 size: 13 residues. From germline, CDR1 is MNHEY and CDR2 SMNVEV (reference sequence). CDR3: CASTPGENSPLHF. In DNA form, the CDR3 reads TGTGCCAGCACCCCAGGGGAAAATTCACCCCTCCACTTT.

V is TRBV7-9 and J is TRBJ1-1; D not certain. V gave up 4 bases and J gave up 7 bases, with 22 bases separating them. This CDR3 contains 16 residues. The germline V gene encodes CDR1 SEHNR and CDR2 FQNEAQ (reference sequence). CDR3 residues: CASSSTDFIRGIEAFF. CDR3 DNA sequence: TGTGCCAGCAGCTCGACTGACTTTATTCGGGGTATTGAAGCTTTCTTT.

The V and J genes are TRBV9 and TRBJ1-4, with 9 bases identical to TRBD1. The junction had 6 bases not matched to a gene; V was cut back by 4 bases and J by 8 bases. Germline V lookup: CDR1 SGDLS, CDR2 YYNGEE. The CDR3 has 14 residues. CDR3 DNA sequence: TGTGCCAGCAGCACGACAGGGGGGCACGAAAAACTGTTTTTT. It specifies CASSTTGGHEKLFF. Full variable domain (rest looked up from reference TRBV9 and TRBJ1-4): DSGVTQTPKHLITATGQRVTLRCSPRSGDLSVYWYQQSLDQGLQFLIQYYNGEERAKGNILERFSAQQFPDLHSELNLSSLELGDSALYFCASSTTGGHEKLFFGSGTQLSVL.

The chain recombines TRBV7-2 with TRBJ1-3; D remains unclear. Trimming took off 0 bases at V and 4 bases at J, with 10 bases between the two ends. This CDR3 comprises 15 residues. In germline, CDR1 is SGHTA, CDR2 FQGNSA. CDR3 nucleotide sequence: TGTGCCAGCAGCTTAGCGGGCCGAGTGGGAAACACCATATATTTT. It yields the protein CASSLAGRVGNTIYF.

The V gene is TRBV5-1, the J gene TRBJ2-1, with D maybe TRBD2 (6 bases). The germline V gene has CDR1 SGHRS and CDR2 YFSETQ. Trimming took 4 bases from V and 6 from J, leaving 14 bases between them. The CDR3 has 14 residues. The CDR3, as DNA: TGCGCCAGCAGCGCGGGACCTCTAACCAATGAGCAGTTCTTC. Translation: CASSAGPLTNEQFF.